This T cell receptor beta chain was recovered during a study of T cells in Graves' hyperthyroidism and ophthalmopathy. General study results and limits: In the blood, most expanded thyroid clonotypes above 0.001 appeared as well.

Subjects with ophthalmopathy showed a Clinical Activity Score no lower than 3, a NOSPECS grade no lower than 4, and a duration shorter than 3 months. More than 8.5 ml of fresh peripheral blood supplied the PBMCs. J lost 7 bases, V lost 2 bases, and 8 bases had no gene match. Germline-derived CDR1 and CDR2 are MDHEN and SYDVKM. The CDR3 totals 16 residues. Comments on this clonotype: No antigen is known for it.

RNA transcripts yielded amplified TCR beta CDR3 regions. First-round RT-PCR of the TCR CDR3 relied on the HTBI primer set. TCRdb called the multiplex PCR reads again in MiXCR, with one record for every CDR3 protein. The table records hundreds of thousands of distinct CDR3 sequences, more than 20% of them present only once. The sequence was collected from a man aged 25 to 40 with Graves' ophthalmopathy. Sequencing input: blood. The rearrangement joins TRBV28 to TRBJ2-1; 10 nucleotides line up with TRBD1. DNA for the CDR3: TGTGCCAGCAGTTTAAGCCGGGACAGGGGTAGGAATGAGCAGTTCTTC. This gives the protein CASSLSRDRGRNEQFF.